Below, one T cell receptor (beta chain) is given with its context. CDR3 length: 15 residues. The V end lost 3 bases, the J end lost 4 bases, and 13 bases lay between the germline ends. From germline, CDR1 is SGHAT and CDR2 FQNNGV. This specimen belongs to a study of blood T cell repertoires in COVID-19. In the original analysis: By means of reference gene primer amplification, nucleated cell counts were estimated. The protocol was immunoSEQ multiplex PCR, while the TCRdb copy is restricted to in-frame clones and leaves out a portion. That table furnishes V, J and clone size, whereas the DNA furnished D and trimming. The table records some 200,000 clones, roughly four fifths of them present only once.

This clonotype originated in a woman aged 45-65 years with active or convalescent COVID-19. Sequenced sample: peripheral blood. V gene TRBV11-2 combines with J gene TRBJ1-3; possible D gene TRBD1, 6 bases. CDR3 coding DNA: TGTGCCAGCAGCTTGCGGGGGGCTGAAGGAAACACCATATATTTT. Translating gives CASSLRGAEGNTIYF.